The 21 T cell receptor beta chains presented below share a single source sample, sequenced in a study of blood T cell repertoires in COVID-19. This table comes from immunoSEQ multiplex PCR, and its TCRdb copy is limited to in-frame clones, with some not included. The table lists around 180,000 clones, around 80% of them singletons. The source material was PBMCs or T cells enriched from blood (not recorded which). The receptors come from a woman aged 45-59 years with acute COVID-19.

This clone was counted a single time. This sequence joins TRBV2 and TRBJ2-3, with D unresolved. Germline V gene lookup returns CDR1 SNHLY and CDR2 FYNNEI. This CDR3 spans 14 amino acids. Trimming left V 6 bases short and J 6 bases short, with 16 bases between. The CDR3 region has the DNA TGTGCCAGCAGCCTCTCCTACCTCCGGGATACGCAGTATTTT. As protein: CASSLSYLRDTQYF.

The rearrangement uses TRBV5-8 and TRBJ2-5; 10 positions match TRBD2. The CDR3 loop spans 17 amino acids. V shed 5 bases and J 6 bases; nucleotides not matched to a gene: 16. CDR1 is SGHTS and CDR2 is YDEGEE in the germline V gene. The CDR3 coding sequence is TGTGCCAGCAGAAAACTAGGAGCGGGGGGGCCGGGGAAGACCCAGTACTTC. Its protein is CASRKLGAGGPGKTQYF. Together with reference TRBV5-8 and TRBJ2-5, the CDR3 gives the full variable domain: EAGVTQSPTHLIKTRGQQATLRCSPISGHTSVYWYQQALGLGLQFLLWYDEGEERNRGNFPPRFSGRQFPNYSSELNVNALELEDSALYLCASRKLGAGGPGKTQYFGPGTRLLVL.

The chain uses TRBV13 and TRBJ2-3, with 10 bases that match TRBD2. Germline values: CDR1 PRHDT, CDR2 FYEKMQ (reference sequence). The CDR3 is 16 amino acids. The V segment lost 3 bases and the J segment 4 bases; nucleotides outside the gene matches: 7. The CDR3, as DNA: TGTGCCAGCAGCTTCCCCGAGCGGGGGGGCGCAGATACGCAGTATTTT. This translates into CASSFPERGGADTQYF.

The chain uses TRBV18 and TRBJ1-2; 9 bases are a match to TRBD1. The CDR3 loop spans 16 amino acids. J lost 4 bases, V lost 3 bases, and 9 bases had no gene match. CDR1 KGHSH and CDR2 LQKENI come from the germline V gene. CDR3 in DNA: TGTGCCAGCTCACCGGGACAGGGACCGCAGGGCTATGGCTACACCTTC. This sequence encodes CASSPGQGPQGYGYTF. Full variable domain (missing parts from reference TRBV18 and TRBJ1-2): NAGVMQNPRHLVRRRGQEARLRCSPMKGHSHVYWYRQLPEEGLKFMVYLQKENIIDESGMPKERFSAEFPKEGPSILRIQQVVRGDSAAYFCASSPGQGPQGYGYTFGSGTRLTVV.

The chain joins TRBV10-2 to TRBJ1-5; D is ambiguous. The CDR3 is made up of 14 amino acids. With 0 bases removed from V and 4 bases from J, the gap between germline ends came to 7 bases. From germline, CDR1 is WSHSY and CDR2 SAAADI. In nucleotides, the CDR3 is TGCGCCAGCAGTGAGTCCAGTTCAAATCAGCCCCAGCATTTT. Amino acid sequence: CASSESSSNQPQHF.

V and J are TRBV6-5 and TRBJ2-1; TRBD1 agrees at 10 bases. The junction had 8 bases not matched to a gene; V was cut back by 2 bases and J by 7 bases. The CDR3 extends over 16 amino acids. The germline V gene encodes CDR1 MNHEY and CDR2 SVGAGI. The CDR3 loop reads CASSYVGGTGDNEQFF. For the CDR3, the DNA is TGTGCCAGCAGTTACGTCGGCGGGACAGGGGATAATGAGCAGTTCTTC.

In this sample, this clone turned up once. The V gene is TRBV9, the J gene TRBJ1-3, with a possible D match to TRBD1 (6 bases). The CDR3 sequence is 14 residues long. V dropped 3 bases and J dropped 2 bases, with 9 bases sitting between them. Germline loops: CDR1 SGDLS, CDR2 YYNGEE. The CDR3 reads CASSDHRAGNTIYF. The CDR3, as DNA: TGTGCCAGCAGCGACCACAGGGCTGGAAACACCATATATTTT.

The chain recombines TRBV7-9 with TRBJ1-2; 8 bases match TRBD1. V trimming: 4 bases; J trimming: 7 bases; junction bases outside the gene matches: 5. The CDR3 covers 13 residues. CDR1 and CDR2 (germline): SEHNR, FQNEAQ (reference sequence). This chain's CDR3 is CASSSDRGGGYTF. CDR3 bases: TGTGCCAGCAGCTCTGACAGGGGAGGTGGCTACACCTTC.

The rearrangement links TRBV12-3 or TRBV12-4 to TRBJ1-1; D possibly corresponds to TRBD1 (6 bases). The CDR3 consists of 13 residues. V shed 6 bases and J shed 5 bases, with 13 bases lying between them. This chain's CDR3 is CASRRQGMTEAFF. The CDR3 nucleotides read TGTGCCAGCAGACGCCAGGGGATGACTGAAGCTTTCTTT.

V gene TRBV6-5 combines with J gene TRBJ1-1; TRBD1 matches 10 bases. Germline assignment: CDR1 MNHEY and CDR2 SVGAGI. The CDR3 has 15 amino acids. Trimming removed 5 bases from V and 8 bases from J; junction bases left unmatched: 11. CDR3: CASSLRDRGVLEAFF. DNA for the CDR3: TGTGCCAGCAGTCTTAGGGACAGGGGCGTCCTCGAAGCTTTCTTT.

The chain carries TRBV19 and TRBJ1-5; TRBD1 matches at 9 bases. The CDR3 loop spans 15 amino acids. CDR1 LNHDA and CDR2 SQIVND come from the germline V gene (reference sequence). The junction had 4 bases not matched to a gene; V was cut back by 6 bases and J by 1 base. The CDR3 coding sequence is TGTGCCAGTAGCGCTACAGGGGGCAGCAATCAGCCCCAGCATTTT. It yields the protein CASSATGGSNQPQHF.

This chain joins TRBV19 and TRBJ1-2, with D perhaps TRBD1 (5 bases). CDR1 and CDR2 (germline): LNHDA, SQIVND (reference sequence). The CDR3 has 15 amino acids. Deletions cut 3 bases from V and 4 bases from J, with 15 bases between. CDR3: CASSIGVRAVYGYTF. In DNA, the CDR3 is TGTGCCAGTAGTATCGGAGTCAGGGCAGTCTATGGCTACACCTTC.

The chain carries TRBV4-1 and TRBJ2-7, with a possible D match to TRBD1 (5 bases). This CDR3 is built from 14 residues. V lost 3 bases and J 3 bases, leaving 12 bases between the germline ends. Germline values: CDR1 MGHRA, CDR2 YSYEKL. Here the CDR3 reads CASSHYLGDYEQYV. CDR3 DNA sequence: TGCGCCAGCAGCCACTACTTAGGGGACTACGAGCAGTACGTC.

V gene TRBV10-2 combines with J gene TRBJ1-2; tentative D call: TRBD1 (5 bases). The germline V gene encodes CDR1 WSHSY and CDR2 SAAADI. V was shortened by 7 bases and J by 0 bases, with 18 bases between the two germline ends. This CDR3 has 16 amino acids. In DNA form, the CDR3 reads TGCGCCAGCAATTCAGGACCCCGACAGCCTAACTATGGCTACACCTTC. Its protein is CASNSGPRQPNYGYTF.

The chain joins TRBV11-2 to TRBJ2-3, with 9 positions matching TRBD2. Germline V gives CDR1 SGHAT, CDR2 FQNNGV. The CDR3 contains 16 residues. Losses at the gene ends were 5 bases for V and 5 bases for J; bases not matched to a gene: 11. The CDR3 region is CASSAWVAGVQDTQYF. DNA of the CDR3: TGTGCCAGCAGCGCATGGGTAGCGGGGGTCCAAGATACGCAGTATTTT.

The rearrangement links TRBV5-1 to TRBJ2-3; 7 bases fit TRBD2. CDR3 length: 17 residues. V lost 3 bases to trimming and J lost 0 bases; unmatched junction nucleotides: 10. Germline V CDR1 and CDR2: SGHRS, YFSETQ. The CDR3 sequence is CASSSSPVGGSTDTQYF. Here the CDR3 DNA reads TGCGCCAGCAGCTCTTCCCCGGTGGGGGGGAGCACAGATACGCAGTATTTT.

The DNA of the CDR3 is TGTGCCAGCACCCTCGGGACAGGGAACACCGGGGAGCTGTTTTTT. Its protein product is CASTLGTGNTGELFF. The gene calls are TRBV9 and TRBJ2-2, with 8 bases aligning to TRBD1. CDR1 is SGDLS and CDR2 is YYNGEE in the germline V gene. The CDR3 runs 15 residues. The junction had 5 bases not matched to a gene; V was cut back by 6 bases and J by 1 base.

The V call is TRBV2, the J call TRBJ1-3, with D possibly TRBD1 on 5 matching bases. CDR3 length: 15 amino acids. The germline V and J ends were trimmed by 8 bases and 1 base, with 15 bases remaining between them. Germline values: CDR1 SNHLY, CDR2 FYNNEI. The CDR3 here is CASHQRRQSGNTIYF. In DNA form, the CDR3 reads TGTGCCAGCCACCAGAGAAGACAGTCTGGAAACACCATATATTTT.

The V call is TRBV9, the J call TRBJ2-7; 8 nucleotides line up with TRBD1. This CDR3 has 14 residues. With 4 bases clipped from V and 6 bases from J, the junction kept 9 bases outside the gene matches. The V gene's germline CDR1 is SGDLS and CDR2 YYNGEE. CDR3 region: CASSPQGAGGEQYV. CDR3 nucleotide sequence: TGTGCCAGCAGCCCCCAGGGGGCGGGCGGCGAGCAGTACGTC.

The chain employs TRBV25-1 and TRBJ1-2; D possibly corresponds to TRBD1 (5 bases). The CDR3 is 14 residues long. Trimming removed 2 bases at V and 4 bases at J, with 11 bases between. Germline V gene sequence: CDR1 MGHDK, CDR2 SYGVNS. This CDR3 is CASSEPMGLYGYTF. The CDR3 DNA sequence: TGTGCCAGCAGTGAACCCATGGGGCTCTATGGCTACACCTTC.

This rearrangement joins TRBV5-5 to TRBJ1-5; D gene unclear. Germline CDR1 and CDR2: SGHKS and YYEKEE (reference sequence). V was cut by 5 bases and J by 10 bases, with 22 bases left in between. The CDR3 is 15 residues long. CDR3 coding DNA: TGTGCCAGCAGACATGCGCCGGGGAATCAACTACCCCAGCATTTT. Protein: CASRHAPGNQLPQHF.